The 5 T cell receptor beta chains below come from one sample, sequenced in a study of cytomegalovirus exposure and HLA in healthy donors. The PCR made use of 60 Vbeta and 13 Jbeta primers. Clones were sequenced by immunoSEQ multiplex PCR, and TCRdb holds only the in-frame ones, with some missing. The table lists around 120,000 clones, about 76% of them singletons. The sequenced material came from PBMCs. Receptors were obtained from a man in his fifties or sixties in good health and CMV-seropositive.

This sequence joins TRBV5-4 and TRBJ2-7; D perhaps matches TRBD2 (6 bases). Trimming removed 0 bases from V and 5 bases from J, with 18 bases in between. CDR3 length equals 16 residues. CDR1 and CDR2 from the germline V gene are SGHNT and YYREEE (reference sequence). CDR3 protein: CASSLVGGAPGNEQYF. CDR3 nucleotides: TGTGCCAGCAGCTTGGTGGGGGGAGCCCCGGGGAACGAGCAGTACTTC.

The chain uses TRBV9 and TRBJ2-3, with 7 bases lining up with TRBD2. J gave up 4 bases and V 0 bases, and 5 bases lay outside the gene matches. CDR3 size: 15 residues. CDR1 and CDR2 (germline): SGDLS, YYNGEE. The CDR3 protein is CASSVGGRGADTQYF. As DNA, the CDR3 is TGTGCCAGCAGCGTAGGGGGCCGGGGGGCAGATACGCAGTATTTT. Looking up the rest from reference TRBV9 and TRBJ2-3 gives the full variable domain: DSGVTQTPKHLITATGQRVTLRCSPRSGDLSVYWYQQSLDQGLQFLIQYYNGEERAKGNILERFSAQQFPDLHSELNLSSLELGDSALYFCASSVGGRGADTQYFGPGTRLTVL.

This clone was found a few times. The rearrangement joins TRBV27 to TRBJ1-4; D not resolved. V was clipped by 5 bases and J by 7 bases, with 17 bases between them. CDR1 is MNHEY, CDR2 SMNVEV, per germline (reference sequence). The CDR3 is made up of 15 amino acids. CDR3 DNA: TGTGCCAGCAGTCCCCGGTTGAGGCTTGGTGAAAAACTGTTTTTT. Translated: CASSPRLRLGEKLFF.

Concerning this clone itself: This CDR3 is also generated by other DNA sequences in the sample. The chain is built from TRBV9 and TRBJ1-3; the D is unclear. The CDR3 runs 14 residues. V was cut by 0 bases and J by 3 bases, with 7 bases left in between. The germline V gene encodes CDR1 SGDLS and CDR2 YYNGEE. The CDR3 DNA is TGTGCCAGCAGCGTAGGTTCAGATGGAAACACCATATATTTT. Translation gives CASSVGSDGNTIYF.

This clone has only a few counts. This chain connects TRBV5-8 to TRBJ1-1; D may be TRBD1 (6 bases). Germline CDR1 and CDR2: SGHTS and YDEGEE. This CDR3 region has 14 residues. The V gene lost 0 bases and the J gene lost 3 bases, with 9 bases spanning the gap. CDR3 region: CASSLGQVDTEAFF. CDR3 DNA: TGTGCCAGCAGCTTGGGACAGGTCGACACTGAAGCTTTCTTT.